Shown below are 26 T cell receptor beta chains from a single sample sequenced in a study of pediatric ulcerative colitis. Data came from immunoSEQ multiplex PCR; TCRdb stores just in-frame clones and leaves some out. Of some 11,000 clones in the sample, roughly four fifths are singletons; the top ten hold about 3.7%. One to two pinch biopsies were taken from the rectum during colonoscopy. Source material: gut tissue. The origin of the receptors is a girl aged 10-17 years who was a control in a study of pediatric ulcerative colitis.

The chain recombines TRBV4-3 with TRBJ2-4, with D possibly matching TRBD2 (6 bases). V dropped 0 bases and J dropped 0 bases, with 12 bases sitting between them. The CDR3 runs to 17 residues. Germline CDR1 LGHNA, CDR2 YSLEER. The CDR3 nucleotides read TGCGCCAGCAGCCAAGATCTTCGGGGACTAGCCAAAAACATTCAGTACTTC. Residues: CASSQDLRGLAKNIQYF.

The chain links TRBV19 to TRBJ2-1; TRBD2 matches at 9 bases. Germline assignment: CDR1 LNHDA and CDR2 SQIVND (reference sequence). The CDR3 has 15 amino acids. V lost 2 bases, J lost 9 bases, and 8 bases stayed unmatched. The CDR3 DNA follows: TGTGCCAGTAGTATAAGGCGGGAGGGCCGAGGTGAGCAGTTCTTC. Translating it yields CASSIRREGRGEQFF.

The DNA of the CDR3 is TGTGCCAGCAGCTTAGGGACAGTCCATAGCAATCAGCCCCAGCATTTT. It translates to CASSLGTVHSNQPQHF. The V gene is TRBV5-5, the J gene TRBJ1-5; 7 bases fit TRBD1. Germline trimming cut 2 bases from V and 0 bases from J; bases unmatched to any gene: 5. The length of the CDR3 is 16 residues. Germline CDR1 is SGHKS and CDR2 is YYEKEE (reference sequence).

The CDR3 reads CASSPQGAVEKLFF. In nucleotides, the CDR3 is TGTGCCAGCAGCCCACAGGGGGCGGTTGAAAAACTGTTTTTT. The rearrangement joins TRBV9 to TRBJ1-4; 9 positions match TRBD1. The V gene's germline CDR1 is SGDLS and CDR2 YYNGEE. V gave up 4 bases and J gave up 7 bases; unmatched junction bases: 5. The CDR3 has 14 amino acids. The whole variable domain, filled in from reference TRBV9 and TRBJ1-4, reads DSGVTQTPKHLITATGQRVTLRCSPRSGDLSVYWYQQSLDQGLQFLIQYYNGEERAKGNILERFSAQQFPDLHSELNLSSLELGDSALYFCASSPQGAVEKLFFGSGTQLSVL.

This clone appeared a single time. The rearrangement joins TRBV5-1 to TRBJ2-7; D unresolved. CDR3 length equals 13 residues. The V gene's germline CDR1 is SGHRS and CDR2 YFSETQ. Trimming stripped 4 bases from V and 0 bases from J, with 8 bases between. In DNA form, the CDR3 reads TGCGCCAGCAGCGCGGATCCCTCCTACGAGCAGTACTTC. Amino acid sequence: CASSADPSYEQYF.

The V call is TRBV6-5, the J call TRBJ2-3, with a possible D match to TRBD2 (6 bases). V was clipped by 6 bases and J by 6 bases, with 16 bases between them. The CDR3 has 14 amino acids. Germline CDR1 is MNHEY and CDR2 is SVGAGI. CDR3 nucleotides: TGTGCCAGCAGGTCAGCGGGTACGAGGGATACGCAGTATTTT. Protein sequence: CASRSAGTRDTQYF.

The table lists this clone with a count of one. The rearrangement links TRBV5-6 to TRBJ2-3; 13 bases are a match to TRBD2. The CDR3 sequence is 16 residues long. V lost 5 bases to trimming and J lost 3 bases; unmatched junction nucleotides: 6. The germline CDR1 and CDR2 sequences are SGHDT and YYEEEE. CDR3 amino acids: CASSRTSGRVTDTQYF. The DNA of the CDR3 is TGTGCCAGCAGTCGGACTAGCGGGAGAGTGACAGATACGCAGTATTTT.

The chain combines TRBV30 with TRBJ2-5; 7 positions agree with TRBD2. Germline loops: CDR1 GTSNPN, CDR2 SVGIG (reference sequence). This CDR3 contains 13 residues. V dropped 3 bases and J dropped 13; count of bases not matched to a gene: 14. CDR3 nucleotides: TGTGCCTGGAGCCAGGTCGGGGGAGGGCCGTGGTACTTC. Encoded protein: CAWSQVGGGPWYF.

The chain recombines TRBV15 with TRBJ2-6; D is unresolved. CDR3 length: 15 residues. Per the germline V gene, CDR1 is LNHNV and CDR2 is YYDKDF (reference sequence). V shed 6 bases and J shed 0 bases, with 9 bases lying between them. The CDR3 DNA reads TGTGCCACCAGTCTCCGGAGCTCTGGGGCCAACGTCCTGACTTTC. It encodes CATSLRSSGANVLTF.

CDR3 sequence: CASSLTRGSDNEQFF. For the CDR3, the DNA is TGTGCCAGCAGCCTGACTCGGGGCTCGGACAATGAGCAGTTCTTC. V and J are TRBV7-9 and TRBJ2-1, with D perhaps given as TRBD1 or TRBD2 (5 bases each). CDR3 length equals 15 residues. Germline V gene lookup returns CDR1 SEHNR and CDR2 FQNEAQ (reference sequence). The germline V and J ends were trimmed by 5 bases and 5 bases, with 16 bases remaining between them.

The rearrangement links TRBV19 to TRBJ2-1; TRBD2 matches 7 bases. V was pared by 10 bases and J by 6 bases, with 15 bases of the junction left unmatched. The CDR3 is made up of 15 amino acids. Germline CDR1 is LNHDA and CDR2 is SQIVND (reference sequence). CDR3 bases: TGTGCCACCAGCCGTAGAGGGAGGGCCCTCAATGAGCAGTTCTTC. This codes for CATSRRGRALNEQFF.

This clone was picked up one time. This chain joins TRBV27 and TRBJ2-7; possibly TRBD2 for D (5 bases). Trimming took off 5 bases at V and 4 bases at J, with 21 bases between the two ends. CDR1 is MNHEY, CDR2 SMNVEV, per germline (reference sequence). The CDR3 has 16 residues. CDR3 coding DNA: TGTGCCAGCAGTATGGGAAAGCGGATCGCCACTTACGAGCAGTACTTC. As protein: CASSMGKRIATYEQYF.

The chain uses TRBV30 and TRBJ1-2; 8 nucleotides agree with TRBD1. CDR3 length equals 13 residues. In germline, CDR1 is GTSNPN, CDR2 SVGIG (reference sequence). The junction had 10 bases not matched to a gene; V was cut back by 7 bases and J by 6 bases. As DNA, the CDR3 is TGTGCCTCATCTTCAACAGGGGGGGATGGCTACACCTTC. Translation: CASSSTGGDGYTF.

The chain has TRBV15 and TRBJ2-5; tentative D call: TRBD1 (5 bases). Trimming cost V 3 bases and J 1 base, with 12 bases left between them. Germline CDR1 is LNHNV and CDR2 is YYDKDF (reference sequence). The CDR3 spans 15 residues. CDR3: CATSRGPDSQETQYF. The CDR3 DNA is TGTGCCACCAGCAGGGGCCCCGACAGCCAAGAGACCCAGTACTTC.

The J gene is TRBJ2-1, the V gene TRBV19; perhaps TRBD2 as D (6 bases). CDR3 length equals 15 residues. V was pared by 6 bases and J by 4 bases, with 16 bases between. Germline V gene sequence: CDR1 LNHDA, CDR2 SQIVND (reference sequence). CDR3 sequence (DNA): TGTGCCAGTAGCCCCCAAGGGCTAGCGTACAATGAGCAGTTCTTC. Amino acid sequence: CASSPQGLAYNEQFF.

This clone appeared a single time. V and J are TRBV6-6 and TRBJ2-3; D not resolved. Trimming took 0 bases from V and 2 from J, leaving 9 bases between them. This CDR3 spans 15 amino acids. CDR1 is MNHNY, CDR2 SVGAGI, per germline (reference sequence). The CDR3, as DNA: TGTGCCAGCAGTTACTCAGGGCACTACACAGATACGCAGTATTTT. It yields the protein CASSYSGHYTDTQYF.

The chain joins TRBV19 to TRBJ2-2; 9 nucleotides align to TRBD2. The germline V gene has CDR1 LNHDA and CDR2 SQIVND (reference sequence). CDR3 length equals 14 residues. The CDR3 DNA reads as TGTGCTCTAGCGGGGCCGGTGGGCTCCGGGGAGCTGTTTTTT. Its translation is CALAGPVGSGELFF.

The V call is TRBV7-2, the J call TRBJ1-2, with TRBD1 matching 8 bases. The junction had 14 bases not matched to a gene; V was cut back by 3 bases and J by 5 bases. CDR3 length equals 17 residues. CDR1 is SGHTA, CDR2 FQGNSA, per germline. The CDR3 nucleotides read TGTGCCAGCAGCTTCCGGGACGTCCTAACAGGGGGGTATGGCTACACCTTC. Its translation: CASSFRDVLTGGYGYTF.

The chain employs TRBV6-1 and TRBJ2-1; possible D gene TRBD1, 5 bases. The CDR3 has 15 residues. Germline CDR1 and CDR2: MNHNS and SASEGT. With 5 bases removed from V and 5 bases from J, the gap between germline ends came to 16 bases. CDR3 DNA: TGTGCCAGCAGTTCCATGACAGTAATTAACAATGAGCAGTTCTTC. Encoded protein: CASSSMTVINNEQFF.

The rearrangement uses TRBV18 and TRBJ2-5, with D perhaps TRBD1 (5 bases). Trimming removed 1 base at V and 5 bases at J, with 5 bases between. Looked up from germline, CDR1 is KGHSH and CDR2 is LQKENI. The CDR3 is made up of 12 amino acids. CDR3: CASSPQGETQYF. CDR3 bases: TGTGCCAGCTCACCACAGGGGGAGACCCAGTACTTC.

This clone occurred a few times. This chain uses TRBV4-2 with TRBJ1-1; tentative D call: TRBD1 (5 bases). Looked up from germline, CDR1 is LGHNA and CDR2 is YNFKEQ. Trimming removed 0 bases from V and 0 bases from J, with 14 bases in between. The CDR3 runs 17 residues. The CDR3 sequence is CASSQDWNRPLNTEAFF. The CDR3 DNA is TGTGCCAGCAGCCAAGATTGGAACAGGCCTCTGAACACTGAAGCTTTCTTT.

This clone was counted a few times. V and J are TRBV28 and TRBJ1-2; no definite D call. The CDR3 contains 11 residues. The germline V gene has CDR1 MDHEN and CDR2 SYDVKM. With 3 bases removed from V and 2 bases from J, the gap between germline ends came to 1 base. CDR3 nucleotide sequence: TGTGCCAGCAGTTTGAACTATGGCTACACCTTC. Protein product: CASSLNYGYTF.

This chain joins TRBV19 and TRBJ1-5; no definite D call. The germline V gene has CDR1 LNHDA and CDR2 SQIVND (reference sequence). The CDR3 has 14 residues. Trimming pared 3 bases from V and 3 bases from J, leaving 9 bases between. The CDR3 loop is CASSMFSDNQPQHF. The CDR3 region has the DNA TGTGCCAGTAGTATGTTCAGTGACAATCAGCCCCAGCATTTT.

The CDR3 spells CASSLVGEALPSYEQYF. The CDR3 DNA is TGTGCCAGCAGCTTGGTAGGGGAGGCTTTACCCTCCTACGAGCAGTACTTC. The chain joins TRBV5-6 to TRBJ2-7, with D tentatively TRBD2 (6 bases). CDR3 length equals 17 residues. The V and J ends lost 0 bases and 0 bases respectively, with 16 bases between them. From germline, CDR1 is SGHDT and CDR2 YYEEEE.

The chain employs TRBV18 and TRBJ2-7, with 7 bases aligning to TRBD2. Germline CDR1 is KGHSH and CDR2 is LQKENI. The CDR3 spans 16 residues. Trimming removed 6 bases from V and 3 bases from J; junction bases left unmatched: 14. The CDR3 spells CASSQAGSSGIYEQYF. CDR3 DNA sequence: TGTGCCAGCTCGCAAGCAGGGTCGAGCGGGATCTACGAGCAGTACTTC. Full variable domain (outside the CDR3, taken from reference TRBV18 and TRBJ2-7): NAGVMQNPRHLVRRRGQEARLRCSPMKGHSHVYWYRQLPEEGLKFMVYLQKENIIDESGMPKERFSAEFPKEGPSILRIQQVVRGDSAAYFCASSQAGSSGIYEQYFGPGTRLTVT.

The chain uses TRBV9 and TRBJ1-1; weak D call: TRBD1 (6 bases). CDR3 size: 14 residues. Trimming left V 4 bases short and J 1 base short, with 11 bases between. Germline-derived CDR1 and CDR2 are SGDLS and YYNGEE. CDR3 bases: TGTGCCAGCAGCCCGAGGGGACAGAACACTGAAGCTTTCTTT. Its protein is CASSPRGQNTEAFF.